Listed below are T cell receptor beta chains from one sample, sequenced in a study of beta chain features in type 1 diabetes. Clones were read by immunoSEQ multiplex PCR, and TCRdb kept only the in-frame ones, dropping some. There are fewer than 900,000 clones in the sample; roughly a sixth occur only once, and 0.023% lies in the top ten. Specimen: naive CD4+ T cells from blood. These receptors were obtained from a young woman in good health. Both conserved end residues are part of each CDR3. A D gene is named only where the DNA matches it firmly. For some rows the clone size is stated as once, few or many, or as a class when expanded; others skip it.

CSVTGSTEAFF TGCAGTGTAACGGGTTCCACTGAAGCTTTCTTT TRBJ1-1 . TRBV20-1 few
CASSLGPGGEGYTF TGTGCCAGCAGCTTAGGGCCAGGGGGCGAAGGCTACACCTTC TRBJ1-2 TRBD1 TRBV11-2 .
CASSFARYNEQFF TGTGCCAGCAGCTTCGCGCGATACAATGAGCAGTTCTTC TRBJ2-1 . TRBV11-2 few
CASSGGYGARETQYF TGTGCCAGCAGTGGAGGGTATGGGGCTAGAGAGACCCAGTACTTC TRBJ2-5 . TRBV4-2 .
CASRIGQGYEQFF TGTGCCAGCAGGATCGGACAGGGGTATGAGCAGTTCTTC TRBJ2-1 TRBD1 TRBV28 few
CATSRGRLADYNEQFF TGTGCCACCAGCAGAGGAAGACTAGCGGACTACAATGAGCAGTTCTTC TRBJ2-1 TRBD2 TRBV15 .
CASSPGQGFVGQYF TGTGCCAGCAGTCCGGGACAAGGTTTCGTTGGGCAGTACTTC TRBJ2-7 . TRBV28 few
CATSRVEGSRTDTQYF TGTGCCACCAGCAGAGTCGAGGGGTCGAGGACAGATACGCAGTATTTT TRBJ2-3 . TRBV15 few
CASTLAGANVLTF TGTGCCAGCACATTAGCTGGGGCCAACGTCCTGACTTTC TRBJ2-6 . TRBV7-9 few
CAHGTQTGSYNEQFF TGTGCCCATGGGACTCAAACTGGGTCCTACAATGAGCAGTTCTTC TRBJ2-1 . TRBV6-4 .
CASSLSSGSYNEQFF TGTGCCAGCAGCCTATCTAGCGGCTCCTACAATGAGCAGTTCTTC TRBJ2-1 TRBD2 TRBV4-2 .
CATSRYKDTQYF TGTGCCACCAGCCGATACAAGGATACGCAGTATTTT TRBJ2-3 . TRBV15 .
CASSKGGGGKGYNEQFF TGTGCCAGCAGCAAAGGCGGAGGGGGCAAGGGCTACAATGAGCAGTTCTTC TRBJ2-1 . TRBV21-1 .
CATRGPGIDEQFF TGTGCCACCAGGGGCCCGGGGATAGATGAGCAGTTCTTC TRBJ2-1 . TRBV15 .
CASSLVGGSMAYEQYF TGTGCCAGCAGCTTAGTCGGTGGGAGTATGGCCTACGAGCAGTACTTC TRBJ2-7 . TRBV7-2 .
CASSPGRELFF TGTGCCAGCAGCCCCGGGCGGGAGCTGTTTTTT TRBJ2-2 . TRBV28 .
CASSIDRGLSETQYF TGTGCCAGCAGCATAGACAGGGGGCTGTCAGAGACCCAGTACTTC TRBJ2-5 TRBD1 TRBV9 .
CASRWAPSTDTQYF TGTGCCAGCCGATGGGCTCCGAGCACAGATACGCAGTATTTT TRBJ2-3 . TRBV5-5 few
CASSLGQSWEQYF TGTGCCAGCTCACTAGGACAGTCTTGGGAGCAGTACTTC TRBJ2-7 . TRBV18 .
CASSPGTKRAYEQYF TGTGCCAGCTCACCGGGGACCAAAAGAGCCTACGAGCAGTACTTC TRBJ2-7 . TRBV18 few
CASSLPSEFGLNEQFF TGTGCCAGCAGCTTGCCGAGCGAGTTTGGTTTGAATGAGCAGTTCTTC TRBJ2-1 . TRBV7-2 few
CASSETKKSQETQYF TGCGCCAGCAGTGAGACTAAGAAAAGCCAAGAGACCCAGTACTTC TRBJ2-5 . TRBV10-2 .
CASSLEEGLYEQYF TGCGCCAGCAGCTTGGAGGAGGGCCTCTACGAGCAGTACTTC TRBJ2-7 . TRBV5-1 few
CASNTHIPGSYNEQFF TGTGCCAGCAACACCCATATCCCCGGCTCCTACAATGAGCAGTTCTTC TRBJ2-1 . TRBV28 .
CSPTLRGRGTDTQYF TGCAGCCCCACTCTAAGGGGGCGCGGGACAGATACGCAGTATTTT TRBJ2-3 TRBD1 TRBV29-1 .
CASSDYNEQFF TGTGCCAGCAGTGACTACAATGAGCAGTTCTTC TRBJ2-1 . TRBV2 many
CASSSPGTSGSVSYEQYF TGTGCCAGCAGTTCCCCCGGGACTAGCGGGTCCGTCTCCTACGAGCAGTACTTC TRBJ2-7 TRBD2 TRBV27 .
CASSWGQALSGANVLTF TGTGCCAGCAGCTGGGGACAGGCCCTCTCTGGGGCCAACGTCCTGACTTTC TRBJ2-6 TRBD1 TRBV28 .
CASSELAELPMFF TGTGCCAGCAGTGAACTAGCTGAATTACCGATGTTTTTT TRBJ2-2 . TRBV2 .
CASSRETSSRFYEQYF TGCGCCAGCAGCCGAGAGACTAGTAGCAGGTTCTACGAGCAGTACTTC TRBJ2-7 . TRBV4-3 .
CASSPSLDTGELFF TGTGCCAGCTCACCGAGCTTGGACACCGGGGAGCTGTTTTTT TRBJ2-2 . TRBV18 few
CASSQDQGGRDPNIQYF TGTGCCAGCAGCCAAGATCAGGGGGGAAGGGACCCAAACATTCAGTACTTC TRBJ2-4 . TRBV4-2 .
CASSPGLAGQETQYF TGTGCCAGCAGCCCGGGACTAGCGGGACAAGAGACCCAGTACTTC TRBJ2-5 TRBD2 TRBV7-9 few
CASLGSTDTQYF TGTGCCAGCCTGGGGTCCACAGATACGCAGTATTTT TRBJ2-3 . TRBV27 few
CASSLGAWTEAFF TGTGCCAGCAGCTTGGGGGCGTGGACTGAAGCTTTCTTT TRBJ1-1 . TRBV7-2 few
CASSSFAERYGYTF TGTGCCAGCAGTTCCTTTGCGGAGCGCTATGGCTACACCTTC TRBJ1-2 . TRBV6-5 few
CASSEGTGQETQYF TGTGCCAGCAGTGAGGGGACAGGTCAAGAGACCCAGTACTTC TRBJ2-5 TRBD1 TRBV6-1 .
CASSPRQGGNTQYF TGTGCCAGCAGCCCAAGGCAGGGTGGCAATACGCAGTATTTT TRBJ2-3 . TRBV9 .
CASTGTGRTGELFF TGTGCCTCCACCGGGACAGGGAGGACCGGGGAGCTGTTTTTT TRBJ2-2 TRBD1 TRBV10-3 .
CASSQLRGGGRNEKLFF TGTGCCAGCAGCCAACTCCGCGGGGGCGGAAGGAATGAAAAACTGTTTTTT TRBJ1-4 . TRBV4-2 few
CASSLGGRLAGKGSYNEQFF TGTGCCAGCAGCTTAGGAGGGAGACTAGCGGGAAAGGGGTCCTACAATGAGCAGTTCTTC TRBJ2-1 TRBD2 TRBV11-3 few
CASSLGMWDMNTEAFF TGTGCCAGCAGCTTAGGGATGTGGGACATGAACACTGAAGCTTTCTTT TRBJ1-1 . TRBV7-6 .
CASPDTRVDEQYF TGCGCCAGTCCGGACACCCGCGTGGACGAGCAGTACTTC TRBJ2-7 . TRBV5-1 .
CASSQGPTYNEQFF TGCGCCAGCAGCCAAGGACCGACCTACAATGAGCAGTTCTTC TRBJ2-1 . TRBV4-3 .
CASSPRASGETQYF TGTGCCAGCTCACCAAGGGCTAGCGGGGAGACCCAGTACTTC TRBJ2-5 TRBD2 TRBV18 few
CASSRGLAGGHEQFF TGTGCCAGTAGCCGAGGACTAGCGGGAGGTCATGAGCAGTTCTTC TRBJ2-1 TRBD2 TRBV19 few
CASREVFNTGELFF TGTGCCAGCAGGGAGGTCTTTAACACCGGGGAGCTGTTTTTT TRBJ2-2 . TRBV27 once
CASSRSSGGTRNEQFF TGCGCCAGCAGCCGCTCCAGCGGGGGAACTCGCAATGAGCAGTTCTTC TRBJ2-1 TRBD2 TRBV4-3 few
CASSPGQTQYF TGTGCCAGCAGTCCCGGGCAGACCCAGTACTTC TRBJ2-5 . TRBV6-5 .
CASSFTGTGNYGYTF TGTGCCAGCAGCTTTACAGGGACGGGTAACTATGGCTACACCTTC TRBJ1-2 . TRBV5-6 .
CASSPGTQETQYF TGTGCCAGCTCACCGGGCACACAAGAGACCCAGTACTTC TRBJ2-5 . TRBV18 .
CASSKSGDTEAFF TGTGCCAGTAGTAAGAGCGGGGACACTGAAGCTTTCTTT TRBJ1-1 . TRBV19 .